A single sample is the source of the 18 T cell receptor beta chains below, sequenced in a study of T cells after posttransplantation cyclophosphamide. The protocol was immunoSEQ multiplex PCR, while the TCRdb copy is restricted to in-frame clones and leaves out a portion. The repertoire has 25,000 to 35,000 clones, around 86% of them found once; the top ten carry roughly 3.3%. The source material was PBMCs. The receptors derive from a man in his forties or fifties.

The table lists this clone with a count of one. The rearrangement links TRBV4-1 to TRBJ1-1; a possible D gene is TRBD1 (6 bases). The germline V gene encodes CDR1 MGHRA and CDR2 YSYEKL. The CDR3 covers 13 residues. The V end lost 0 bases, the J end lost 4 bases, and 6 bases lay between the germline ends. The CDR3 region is CASSQEGGTEAFF. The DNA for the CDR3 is TGCGCCAGCAGCCAAGAAGGGGGCACTGAAGCTTTCTTT.

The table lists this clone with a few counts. As DNA, the CDR3 is TGCAGCGTTGGACAGGGGGCAGGGGAGCAGTACTTC. Encoded protein: CSVGQGAGEQYF. The V and J genes are TRBV29-1 and TRBJ2-7, with TRBD1 matching 10 bases. In germline, CDR1 is SQVTM, CDR2 ANQGSEA. The CDR3 sequence is 12 residues long. V gave up 4 bases and J gave up 7 bases; unmatched junction bases: 4.

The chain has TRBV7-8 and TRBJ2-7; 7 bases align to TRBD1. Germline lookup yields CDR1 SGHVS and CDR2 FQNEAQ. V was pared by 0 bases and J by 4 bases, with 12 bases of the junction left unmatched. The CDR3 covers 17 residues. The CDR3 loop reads CASSLAPTGYSSYEQYF. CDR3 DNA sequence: TGTGCCAGCAGCTTAGCCCCGACAGGGTATTCCTCTTACGAGCAGTACTTC.

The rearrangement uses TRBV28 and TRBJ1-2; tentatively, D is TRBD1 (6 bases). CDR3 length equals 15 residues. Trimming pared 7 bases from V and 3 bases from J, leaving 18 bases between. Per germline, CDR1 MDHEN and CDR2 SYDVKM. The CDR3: CASTLTDRIYYGYTF. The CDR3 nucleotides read TGTGCCAGCACCCTCACGGACAGAATATACTATGGCTACACCTTC.

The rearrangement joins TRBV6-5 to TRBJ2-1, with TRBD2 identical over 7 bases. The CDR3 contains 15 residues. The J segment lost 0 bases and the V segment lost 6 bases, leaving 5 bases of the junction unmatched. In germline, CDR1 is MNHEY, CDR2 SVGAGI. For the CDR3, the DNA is TGTGCCAGCAGGGGAGGGGAAAGCTCCTACAATGAGCAGTTCTTC. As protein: CASRGGESSYNEQFF.

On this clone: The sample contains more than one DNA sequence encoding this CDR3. The CDR3 here is CASSASQAKGNTIYF. In DNA form, the CDR3 reads TGTGCCAGCAGCGCATCACAAGCGAAAGGAAACACCATATATTTT. The chain links TRBV9 to TRBJ1-3; D unresolved. The germline V gene encodes CDR1 SGDLS and CDR2 YYNGEE. With 3 bases removed from V and 4 bases from J, the gap between germline ends came to 14 bases. The CDR3 loop spans 15 amino acids.

The CDR3 nucleotides read TGTGCCAGCAGCCAAGATTTAGCGGGGGGCCTATTACAAGAGACCCAGTACTTC. Translation: CASSQDLAGGLLQETQYF. The V and J genes are TRBV4-2 and TRBJ2-5, with 10 bases that match TRBD2. CDR3 size: 18 residues. Trimming removed 0 bases from V and 2 bases from J; junction bases left unmatched: 9. Per germline, CDR1 LGHNA and CDR2 YNFKEQ.

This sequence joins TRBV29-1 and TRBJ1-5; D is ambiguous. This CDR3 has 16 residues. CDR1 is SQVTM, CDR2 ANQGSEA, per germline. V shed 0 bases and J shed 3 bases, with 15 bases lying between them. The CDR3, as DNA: TGCAGCGTTGAAGAGTCTGTCTTCCAGGTCAATCAGCCCCAGCATTTT. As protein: CSVEESVFQVNQPQHF.

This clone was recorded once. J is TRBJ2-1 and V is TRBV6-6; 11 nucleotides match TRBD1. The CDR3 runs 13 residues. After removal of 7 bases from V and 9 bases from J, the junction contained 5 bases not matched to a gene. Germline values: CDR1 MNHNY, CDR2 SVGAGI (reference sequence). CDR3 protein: CASTRTGGGEQFF. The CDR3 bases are TGTGCCAGCACTCGGACAGGGGGCGGTGAGCAGTTCTTC.

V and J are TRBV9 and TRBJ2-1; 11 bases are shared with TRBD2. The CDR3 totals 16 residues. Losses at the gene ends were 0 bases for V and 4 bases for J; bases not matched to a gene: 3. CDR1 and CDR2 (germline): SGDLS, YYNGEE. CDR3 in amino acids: CASSVAGTSGYNEQFF. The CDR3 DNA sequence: TGTGCCAGCAGCGTAGCGGGGACTAGCGGATACAATGAGCAGTTCTTC.

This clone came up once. The CDR3 protein is CASSGTAGVRSQETQYF. As DNA, the CDR3 is TGCGCCAGCAGTGGCACAGCGGGAGTCCGGTCCCAAGAGACCCAGTACTTC. The chain combines TRBV10-2 with TRBJ2-5; TRBD2 aligns across 8 bases. The CDR3 is 17 residues long. J was trimmed by 1 base and V by 4 bases; bases with no gene match: 11. Germline CDR1 reads WSHSY; CDR2 reads SAAADI.

CDR3: CATTRRANTEAFF. The CDR3 DNA is TGTGCCACGACCAGGAGGGCCAACACTGAAGCTTTCTTT. The genes are TRBV19 and TRBJ1-1; D is undetermined. The CDR3 totals 13 residues. Looked up from germline, CDR1 is LNHDA and CDR2 is SQIVND (reference sequence). Trimming shortened V by 10 bases and J by 2 bases, and 14 bases separated the two germline ends.

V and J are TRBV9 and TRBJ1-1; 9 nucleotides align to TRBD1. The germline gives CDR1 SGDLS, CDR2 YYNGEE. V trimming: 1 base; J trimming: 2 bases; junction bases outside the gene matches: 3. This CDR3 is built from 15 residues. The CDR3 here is CASSVSGQGNTEAFF. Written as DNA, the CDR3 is TGTGCCAGCAGCGTATCGGGACAGGGCAACACTGAAGCTTTCTTT.

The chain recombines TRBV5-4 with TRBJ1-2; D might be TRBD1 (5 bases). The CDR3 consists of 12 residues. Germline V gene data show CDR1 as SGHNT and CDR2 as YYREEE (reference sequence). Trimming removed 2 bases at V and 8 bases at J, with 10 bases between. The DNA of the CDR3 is TGTGCCAGCAGCTTACAGGTGGGGGGCTACACCTTC. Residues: CASSLQVGGYTF.

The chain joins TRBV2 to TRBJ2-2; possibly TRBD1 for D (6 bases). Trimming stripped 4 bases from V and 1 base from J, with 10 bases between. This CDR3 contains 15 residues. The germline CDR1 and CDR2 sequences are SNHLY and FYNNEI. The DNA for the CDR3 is TGTGCCAGCAGTGGGGGGCGCAGGAACACCGGGGAGCTGTTTTTT. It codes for CASSGGRRNTGELFF.

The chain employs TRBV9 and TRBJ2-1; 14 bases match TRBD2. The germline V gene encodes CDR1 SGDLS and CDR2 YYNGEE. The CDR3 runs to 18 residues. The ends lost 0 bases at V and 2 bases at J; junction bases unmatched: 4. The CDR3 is CASSVGGLAGAPYNEQFF. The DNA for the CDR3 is TGTGCCAGCAGCGTAGGGGGACTAGCGGGAGCCCCCTACAATGAGCAGTTCTTC.

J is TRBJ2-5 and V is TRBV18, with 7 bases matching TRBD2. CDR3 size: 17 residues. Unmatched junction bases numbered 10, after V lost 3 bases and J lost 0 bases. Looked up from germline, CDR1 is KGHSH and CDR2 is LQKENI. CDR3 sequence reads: CASSPGGRGTYQETQYF. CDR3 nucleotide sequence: TGTGCCAGCTCACCGGGGGGGAGAGGGACTTACCAAGAGACCCAGTACTTC.

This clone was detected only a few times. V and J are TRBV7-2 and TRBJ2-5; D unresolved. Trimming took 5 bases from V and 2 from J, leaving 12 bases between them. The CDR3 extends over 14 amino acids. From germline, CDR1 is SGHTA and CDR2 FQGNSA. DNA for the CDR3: TGTGCCAGCAGCCAATCGAGCCCTCAAGAGACCCAGTACTTC. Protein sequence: CASSQSSPQETQYF.